Reported below is one TCR beta chain. No antigen is known for it. The method was immunoSEQ multiplex PCR; TCRdb's version includes in-frame clones alone and lacks a portion of them. Of more than 150,000 clones in the sample, nearly 95% were seen once. This sample is drawn from a study of T cell responses to AZD1222 COVID-19 vaccine. Study observations and caveats: Nearly half of spike-specific TCRs reportedly go after variant regions that carry no mutations. The donors showed a predominance of white British ancestry and of females, with possible underestimation of clonal diversity.

Germline V lookup: CDR1 PRHDT, CDR2 FYEKMQ (reference sequence). The CDR3 is 17 residues long. Losses at the gene ends were 3 bases for V and 5 bases for J; bases not matched to a gene: 15. The chain is built from TRBV13 and TRBJ2-7; 8 bases line up with TRBD1. This TCR came from an adult who received the AZD1222 COVID-19 vaccine. Sequencing was performed on peripheral blood, taken 28 days after the second AZD1222 dose. The CDR3 bases are TGTGCCAGCAGCTTGGGCAGGGGGCGGAAGGCTGGGAACGAGCAGTACTTC. Amino acid sequence: CASSLGRGRKAGNEQYF.